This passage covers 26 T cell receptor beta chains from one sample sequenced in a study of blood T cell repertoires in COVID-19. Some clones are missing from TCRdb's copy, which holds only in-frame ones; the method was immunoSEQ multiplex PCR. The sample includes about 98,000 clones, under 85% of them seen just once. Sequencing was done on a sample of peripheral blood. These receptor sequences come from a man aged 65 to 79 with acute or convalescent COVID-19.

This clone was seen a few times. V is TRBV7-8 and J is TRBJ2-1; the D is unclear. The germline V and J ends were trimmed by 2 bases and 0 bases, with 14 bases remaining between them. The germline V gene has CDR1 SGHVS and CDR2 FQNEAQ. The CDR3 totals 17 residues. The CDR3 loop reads CASSLIGVLFSYNEQFF. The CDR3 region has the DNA TGTGCCAGCAGCTTAATCGGAGTTTTATTCTCCTACAATGAGCAGTTCTTC.

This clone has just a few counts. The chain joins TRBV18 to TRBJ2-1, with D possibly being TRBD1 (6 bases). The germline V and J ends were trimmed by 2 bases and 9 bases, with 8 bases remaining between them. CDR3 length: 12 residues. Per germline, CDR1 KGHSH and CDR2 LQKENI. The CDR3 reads CASSPGGGEQFF. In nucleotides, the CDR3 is TGTGCCAGCTCACCAGGGGGCGGTGAGCAGTTCTTC.

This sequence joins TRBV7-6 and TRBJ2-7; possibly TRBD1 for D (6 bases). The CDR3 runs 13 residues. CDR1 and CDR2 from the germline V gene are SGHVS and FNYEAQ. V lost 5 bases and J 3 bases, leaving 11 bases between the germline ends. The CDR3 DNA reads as TGTGCCAGCAGCCCGGGACATTTCTACGAGCAGTACTTC. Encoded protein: CASSPGHFYEQYF.

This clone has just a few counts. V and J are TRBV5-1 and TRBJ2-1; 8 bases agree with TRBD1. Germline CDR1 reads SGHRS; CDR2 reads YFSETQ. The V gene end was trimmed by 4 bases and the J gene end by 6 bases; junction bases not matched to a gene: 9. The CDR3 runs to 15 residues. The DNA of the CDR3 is TGCGCCAGCAGCGGCCGGGACAGGCGTAGCAATGAGCAGTTCTTC. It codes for CASSGRDRRSNEQFF.

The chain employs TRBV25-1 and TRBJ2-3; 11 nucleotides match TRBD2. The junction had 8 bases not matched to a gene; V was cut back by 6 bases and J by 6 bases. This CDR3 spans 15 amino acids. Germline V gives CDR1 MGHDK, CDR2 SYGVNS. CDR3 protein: CASSPLSGRVDTQYF. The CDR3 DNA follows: TGTGCCAGCAGCCCTCTTAGCGGGAGGGTGGATACGCAGTATTTT. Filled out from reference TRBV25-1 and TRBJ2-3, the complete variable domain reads EADIYQTPRYLVIGTGKKITLECSQTMGHDKMYWYQQDPGMELHLIHYSYGVNSTEKGDLSSESTVSRIRTEHFPLTLESARPSHTSQYLCASSPLSGRVDTQYFGPGTRLTVL.

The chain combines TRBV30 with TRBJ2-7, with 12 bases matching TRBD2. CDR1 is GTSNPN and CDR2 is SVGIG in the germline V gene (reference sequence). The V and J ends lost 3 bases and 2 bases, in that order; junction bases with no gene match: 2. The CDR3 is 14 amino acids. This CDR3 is CAWRASGRAYEQYF. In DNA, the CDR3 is TGTGCCTGGAGGGCTAGCGGGAGGGCCTACGAGCAGTACTTC.

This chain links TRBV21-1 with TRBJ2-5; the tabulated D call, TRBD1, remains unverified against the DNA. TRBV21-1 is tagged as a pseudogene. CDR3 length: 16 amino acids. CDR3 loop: CASSKVLRDREETQYF. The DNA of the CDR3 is TGTGCCAGCAGCAAAGTCCTCCGAGACAGGGAAGAGACCCAGTACTTC.

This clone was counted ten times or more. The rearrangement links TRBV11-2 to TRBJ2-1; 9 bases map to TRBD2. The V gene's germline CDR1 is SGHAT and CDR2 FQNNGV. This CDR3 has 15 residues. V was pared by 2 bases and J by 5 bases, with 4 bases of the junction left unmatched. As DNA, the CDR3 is TGTGCCAGCAGCTTACAAGGGACTAGCCACAATGAGCAGTTCTTC. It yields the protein CASSLQGTSHNEQFF.

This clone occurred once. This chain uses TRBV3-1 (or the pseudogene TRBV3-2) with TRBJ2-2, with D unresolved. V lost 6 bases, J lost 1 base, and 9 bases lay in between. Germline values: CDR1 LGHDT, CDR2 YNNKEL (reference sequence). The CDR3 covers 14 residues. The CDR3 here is CASRRRGNTGELFF. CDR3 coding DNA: TGTGCCAGCAGAAGACGCGGGAACACCGGGGAGCTGTTTTTT.

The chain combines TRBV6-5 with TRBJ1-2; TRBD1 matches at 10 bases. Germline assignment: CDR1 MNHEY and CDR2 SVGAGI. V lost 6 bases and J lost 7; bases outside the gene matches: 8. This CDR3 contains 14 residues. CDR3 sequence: CASRPDRGPRGYTF. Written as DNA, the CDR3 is TGTGCCAGCAGACCCGACAGGGGGCCTCGTGGCTACACCTTC.

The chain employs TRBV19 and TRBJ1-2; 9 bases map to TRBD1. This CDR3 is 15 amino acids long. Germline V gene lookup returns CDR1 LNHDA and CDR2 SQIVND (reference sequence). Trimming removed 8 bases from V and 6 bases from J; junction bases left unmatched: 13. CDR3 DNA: TGTGCCAGTTTCTCCCGGGACAGGGCTCATCATGGCTACACCTTC. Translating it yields CASFSRDRAHHGYTF.

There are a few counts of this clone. This CDR3 is CASSQESGRAGRLAGGSDTQYF. As DNA, the CDR3 is TGCGCCAGCAGCCAAGAATCGGGGAGGGCTGGGCGGCTAGCGGGAGGCTCAGATACGCAGTATTTT. The chain links TRBV4-3 to TRBJ2-3; TRBD2 aligns across 11 bases. Trimming at V came to 0 bases and at J to 4 bases, leaving 21 bases not matched to a gene. Germline V gives CDR1 LGHNA, CDR2 YSLEER. This CDR3 is 22 amino acids long.

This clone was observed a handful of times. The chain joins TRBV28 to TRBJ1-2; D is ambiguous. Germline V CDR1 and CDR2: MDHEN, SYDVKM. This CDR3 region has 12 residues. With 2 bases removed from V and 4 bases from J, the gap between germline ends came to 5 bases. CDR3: CASSLTVYGYTF. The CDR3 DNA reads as TGTGCCAGCAGTTTAACAGTCTATGGCTACACCTTC.

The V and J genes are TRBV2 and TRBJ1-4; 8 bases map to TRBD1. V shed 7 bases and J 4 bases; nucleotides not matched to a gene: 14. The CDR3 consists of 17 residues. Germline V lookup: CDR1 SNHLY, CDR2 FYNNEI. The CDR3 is CASNIPNPGQDNEKLFF. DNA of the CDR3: TGTGCCAGCAATATCCCTAATCCGGGACAGGATAATGAAAAACTGTTTTTT.

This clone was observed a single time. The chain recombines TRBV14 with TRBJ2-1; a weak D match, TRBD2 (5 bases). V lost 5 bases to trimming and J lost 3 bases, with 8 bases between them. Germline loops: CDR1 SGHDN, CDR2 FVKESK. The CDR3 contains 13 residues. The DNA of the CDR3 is TGTGCCAGCAGCAGAGGGTTCTACAATGAGCAGTTCTTC. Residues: CASSRGFYNEQFF. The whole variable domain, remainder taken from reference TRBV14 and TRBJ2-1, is EAGVTQFPSHSVIEKGQTVTLRCDPISGHDNLYWYRRVMGKEIKFLLHFVKESKQDESGMPNNRFLAERTGGTYSTLKVQPAELEDSGVYFCASSRGFYNEQFFGPGTRLTVL.

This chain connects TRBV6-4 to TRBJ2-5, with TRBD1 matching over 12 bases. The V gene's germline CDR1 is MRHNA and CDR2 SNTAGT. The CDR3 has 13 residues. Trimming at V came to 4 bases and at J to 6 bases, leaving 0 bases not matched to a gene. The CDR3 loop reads CASSGDRGQTQYF. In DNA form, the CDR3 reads TGTGCCAGCAGTGGGGACAGGGGGCAGACCCAGTACTTC.

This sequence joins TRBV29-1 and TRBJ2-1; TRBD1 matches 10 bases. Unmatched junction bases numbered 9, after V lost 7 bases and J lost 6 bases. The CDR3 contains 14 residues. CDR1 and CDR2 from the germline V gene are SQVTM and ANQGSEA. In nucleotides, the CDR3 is TGCAGCGAGGGACAGGGGTTAGCGGCCAATGAGCAGTTCTTC. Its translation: CSEGQGLAANEQFF.

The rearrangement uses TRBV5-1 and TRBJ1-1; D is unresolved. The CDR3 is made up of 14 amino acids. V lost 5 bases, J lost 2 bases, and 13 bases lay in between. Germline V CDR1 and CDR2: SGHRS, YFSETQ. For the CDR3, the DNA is TGCGCCAGCAGTACCACCGGGAGCAACACTGAAGCTTTCTTT. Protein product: CASSTTGSNTEAFF.

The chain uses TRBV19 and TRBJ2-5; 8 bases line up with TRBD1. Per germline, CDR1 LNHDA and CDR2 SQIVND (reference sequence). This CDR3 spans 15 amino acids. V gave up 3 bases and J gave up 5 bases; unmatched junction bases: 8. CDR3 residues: CASSIQDRGVETQYF. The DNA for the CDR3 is TGTGCCAGTAGTATTCAAGACAGGGGAGTCGAGACCCAGTACTTC. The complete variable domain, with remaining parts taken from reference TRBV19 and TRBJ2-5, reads DGGITQSPKYLFRKEGQNVTLSCEQNLNHDAMYWYRQDPGQGLRLIYYSQIVNDFQKGDIAEGYSVSREKKESFPLTVTSAQKNPTAFYLCASSIQDRGVETQYFGPGTRLLVL.

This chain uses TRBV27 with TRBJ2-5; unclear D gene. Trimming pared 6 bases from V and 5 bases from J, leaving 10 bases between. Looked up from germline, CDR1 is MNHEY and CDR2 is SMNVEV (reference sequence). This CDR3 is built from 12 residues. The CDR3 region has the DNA TGTGCCAGCAGGTCTCTTCGGGAGACCCAGTACTTC. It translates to CASRSLRETQYF.

The CDR3 nucleotides read TGCGCCAGCAGCTTGCCAACCTTAAGCGAGCAGTTCTTC. Amino acids: CASSLPTLSEQFF. V gene TRBV5-1 combines with J gene TRBJ2-1, with D unresolved. The germline V gene has CDR1 SGHRS and CDR2 YFSETQ. The germline V and J ends were trimmed by 1 base and 10 bases, with 12 bases remaining between them. The length of the CDR3 is 13 residues.

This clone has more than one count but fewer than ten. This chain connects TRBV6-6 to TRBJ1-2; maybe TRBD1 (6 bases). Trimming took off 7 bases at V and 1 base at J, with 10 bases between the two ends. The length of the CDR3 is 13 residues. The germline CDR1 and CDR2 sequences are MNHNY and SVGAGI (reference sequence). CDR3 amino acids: CASTSQGNYGYTF. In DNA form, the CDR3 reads TGTGCCAGCACCTCACAGGGTAACTATGGCTACACCTTC.

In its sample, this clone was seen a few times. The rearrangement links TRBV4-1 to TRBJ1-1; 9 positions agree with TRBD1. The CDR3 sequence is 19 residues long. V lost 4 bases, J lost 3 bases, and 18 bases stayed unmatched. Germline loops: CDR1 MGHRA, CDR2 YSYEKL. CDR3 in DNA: TGCGCCAGCAGCCCGCGAGTAGACAGGGGGAGGTTGGAGGACACTGAAGCTTTCTTT. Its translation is CASSPRVDRGRLEDTEAFF.

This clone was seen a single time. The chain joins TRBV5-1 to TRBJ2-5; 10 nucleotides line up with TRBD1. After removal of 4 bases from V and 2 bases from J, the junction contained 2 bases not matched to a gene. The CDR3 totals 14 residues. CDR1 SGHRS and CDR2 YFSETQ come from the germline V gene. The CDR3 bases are TGCGCCAGCAGCACGGGACAGGGGCAAGAGACCCAGTACTTC. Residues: CASSTGQGQETQYF.

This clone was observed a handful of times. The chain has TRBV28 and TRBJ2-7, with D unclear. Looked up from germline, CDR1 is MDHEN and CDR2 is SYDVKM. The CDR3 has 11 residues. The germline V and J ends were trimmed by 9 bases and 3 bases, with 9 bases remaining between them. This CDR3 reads CASSRVYEQYF. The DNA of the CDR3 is TGTGCCAGTTCTCGGGTCTACGAGCAGTACTTC.

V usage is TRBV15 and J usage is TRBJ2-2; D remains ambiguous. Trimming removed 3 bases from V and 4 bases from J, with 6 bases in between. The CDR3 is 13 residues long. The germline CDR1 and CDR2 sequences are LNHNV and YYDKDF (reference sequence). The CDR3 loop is CATSRALTGELFF. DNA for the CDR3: TGTGCCACCAGCAGGGCCCTCACCGGGGAGCTGTTTTTT.